This T cell receptor beta chain emerged from a study of blood T cell repertoires in COVID-19. Study-wide context: Samples taken during acute and convalescent COVID-19 were collected in the United States, Italy and Spain.

This CDR3 is built from 16 residues. V was clipped by 4 bases and J by 0 bases; unmatched bases: 2. CDR1 MNHEY and CDR2 SMNVEV come from the germline V gene (reference sequence). Per the authors' pipeline: For nucleated cells, counts were estimated from reference gene primer amplification. The assay was immunoSEQ multiplex PCR, and TCRdb's table has in-frame clones only and misses some. V and J calls and clone size come straight from that table; D and trimming were deduced from the DNA. The table shows about 220,000 clones, with about four fifths occurring only once. In terms of age and location, participants ranged from about 18 to 100 years and lived in under 30 US areas. Clinical histories supplied by participants themselves formed the basis of cohort assignment.

This sequence joins TRBV27 and TRBJ2-2, with 10 bases fitting TRBD2. Material: PBMCs or T cells enriched from blood (not recorded which). This receptor was identified in a woman aged 35 to 49 with acute COVID-19. CDR3 nucleotide sequence: TGTGCCAGCAGTTCTAGCGGGAGTGCGAACACCGGGGAGCTGTTTTTT. Translated, it gives CASSSSGSANTGELFF.